The sequence of this T cell receptor (beta chain) was determined in a study of regulatory T cells in long-lasting Graves disease. Study at large: The criterion for persistent Graves' disease was over 5 years of antithyroid drugs with positive TSH receptor antibodies. Overall study results and limits: Persistent patients shared more public clonotypes (2,741) than newly diagnosed patients (around 910).

This clonotype was recorded a few times. Antigen: not known. Combining iRepertoire HTBI primers with Arm-PCR of CDR3 regions, the authors built TCR beta libraries. Each CDR3 protein gets one entry after TCRdb re-called the multiplex PCR reads with MiXCR. The table shows 400,000 to 600,000 distinct CDR3 sequences, with 20% to 25% occurring only once. Documented time point: persistent/refractory GD, antithyroid drugs over 5 years with positive TRAb. Scientists built the TCR library using RNA that was extracted from PBMCs. This clonotype was sampled from a female donor with Graves disease. The sequences come from peripheral blood mononuclear cells (PBMCs), collected when the disease was refractory, from a patient treated with antithyroid drugs.

The CDR3 sequence: CATSREATSYEQYF. CDR3 DNA sequence: TGTGCCACCAGCAGAGAGGCAACGTCCTACGAGCAGTACTTC. The rearrangement joins TRBV15 to TRBJ2-7; D is unresolved. The CDR3 is 14 amino acids. In germline, CDR1 is LNHNV, CDR2 YYDKDF (reference sequence). V was trimmed by 0 bases and J by 1 base, leaving 7 bases between them.